These 13 T cell receptor beta chains share one sample of origin, sequenced in a study of blood T cell repertoires in COVID-19. The repertoire was sequenced with immunoSEQ multiplex PCR; TCRdb's copy has only in-frame clones and lacks some. The table shows 65,000 or so clones, with approximately 80% occurring only once. The sample was peripheral blood. All receptors derive from a human donor in a cohort sampled during active COVID-19.

Notes on this clone: The junction differs from germline at one of its ends, possibly a read error. The V call is TRBV4-2, the J call TRBJ2-7; TRBD1 might be the D (7 bases). CDR1 and CDR2 from the germline V gene are LGHNA and YNFKEQ. The CDR3 covers 16 residues. This chain's CDR3 is CASGPQLGRGEYAQYF. The CDR3 DNA sequence: TGTGCCAGCGGACCCCAATTAGGCAGGGGGGAATACGCGCAGTACTTC.

This rearrangement joins TRBV5-4 to TRBJ1-1, with 7 bases matching TRBD1. The germline gives CDR1 SGHNT, CDR2 YYREEE (reference sequence). The trim removed 6 bases at V and 1 base at J, leaving 9 bases unmatched. The CDR3 totals 15 residues. The CDR3 sequence: CASTTPGQPNTEAFF. CDR3 in DNA: TGTGCCAGCACGACCCCGGGACAGCCGAACACTGAAGCTTTCTTT.

The chain carries TRBV4-2 and TRBJ1-2; TRBD1 matches 10 bases. The CDR3 runs to 16 residues. In germline, CDR1 is LGHNA, CDR2 YNFKEQ. The V and J ends lost 0 bases and 5 bases, in that order; junction bases with no gene match: 6. The CDR3 DNA reads TGTGCCAGCAGCCAAGATTCGACAGGGGGCGTTTATGGCTACACCTTC. The encoded protein is CASSQDSTGGVYGYTF.

The chain joins TRBV11-1 to TRBJ2-5, with no clear D. Trimming removed 5 bases at V and 5 bases at J, with 18 bases between. Germline loops: CDR1 SGHAT, CDR2 FQDESV (reference sequence). The CDR3 sequence is 15 residues long. Here the CDR3 reads CASSPTISDWETQYF. The CDR3 DNA is TGTGCCAGCAGCCCCACTATTAGTGATTGGGAGACCCAGTACTTC.

The chain recombines TRBV2 with TRBJ2-1; 10 positions match TRBD2. CDR3 length: 14 residues. The trim removed 4 bases at V and 6 bases at J, leaving 3 bases unmatched. Looked up from germline, CDR1 is SNHLY and CDR2 is FYNNEI. CDR3 coding DNA: TGTGCCAGCAGTGGTCTAGCGGGAGCCAATGAGCAGTTCTTC. Amino acid sequence: CASSGLAGANEQFF.

The chain uses TRBV24-1 and TRBJ1-4; 8 bases fit TRBD1. V shed 4 bases, J shed 9 bases, and the junction held 9 bases outside the gene matches. The length of the CDR3 is 15 residues. CDR1 is KGHDR, CDR2 SFDVKD, per germline. The CDR3 DNA is TGTGCCACCAGTGACCCCAGGGGGCCCAGCCAAAAACTGTTTTTT. Translated, it gives CATSDPRGPSQKLFF.

This clone was observed a single time. The chain employs TRBV6-2 or TRBV6-3 and TRBJ2-7; D is perhaps TRBD1 (6 bases). V was clipped by 6 bases and J by 3 bases, with 18 bases between them. Looked up from germline, CDR1 is MNHEY and CDR2 is SVGEGT. The CDR3 extends over 15 amino acids. CDR3 in DNA: TGTGCCAGCAGCTTACCTCGACAGGCCCTCTACGAGCAGTACTTC. Translation gives CASSLPRQALYEQYF.

The chain joins TRBV20-1 to TRBJ2-2; TRBD2 agrees at 7 bases. The V gene's germline CDR1 is DFQATT and CDR2 SNEGSKA (reference sequence). This CDR3 is 13 amino acids long. J lost 5 bases, V lost 3 bases, and 3 bases had no gene match. The CDR3 DNA reads as TGCAGTGCTAGTGCGGGAGTTACCGGGGAGCTGTTTTTT. Its protein product is CSASAGVTGELFF.

This clone was observed a single time. The rearrangement links TRBV11-3 to TRBJ2-1; 9 positions match TRBD1. V trimming: 5 bases; J trimming: 7 bases; junction bases outside the gene matches: 6. The CDR3 loop spans 14 amino acids. The V gene's germline CDR1 is SGHNT and CDR2 YENEEA. The CDR3 protein is CASSEDRGINEQFF. The CDR3, as DNA: TGTGCCAGCAGCGAAGACAGGGGGATAAATGAGCAGTTCTTC. Full variable domain (remainder filled in from reference TRBV11-3 and TRBJ2-1): EAGVVQSPRYKIIEKKQPVAFWCNPISGHNTLYWYLQNLGQGPELLIRYENEEAVDDSQLPKDRFSAERLKGVDSTLKIQPAELGDSAVYLCASSEDRGINEQFFGPGTRLTVL.

In its sample, this clone was seen a few times. V usage is TRBV5-1 and J usage is TRBJ2-1; 8 nucleotides agree with TRBD2. The CDR3 spans 17 residues. J was trimmed by 6 bases and V by 1 base; bases with no gene match: 12. CDR1 and CDR2 (germline): SGHRS, YFSETQ. In nucleotides, the CDR3 is TGCGCCAGCAGCTTGTCTTATGTCGGGAGGGGCTTCAATGAGCAGTTCTTC. Amino acid sequence: CASSLSYVGRGFNEQFF.

This rearrangement joins TRBV9 to TRBJ2-7, with D perhaps TRBD2 (6 bases). Germline loops: CDR1 SGDLS, CDR2 YYNGEE. The length of the CDR3 is 14 residues. Trimming removed 3 bases at V and 4 bases at J, with 14 bases between. In DNA, the CDR3 is TGTGCCAGCAGCGCTTCTAGCGAAGGTTACGAGCAGTACTTC. This translates into CASSASSEGYEQYF.

V is TRBV6-4 and J is TRBJ1-1; the D gene is possibly TRBD1 (5 bases). The CDR3 has 13 amino acids. V was clipped by 4 bases and J by 5 bases, with 11 bases between them. The germline V gene encodes CDR1 MRHNA and CDR2 SNTAGT. CDR3 sequence: CASSAGHGTEAFF. The CDR3 coding sequence is TGTGCCAGCAGTGCAGGACATGGGACTGAAGCTTTCTTT.

This chain connects TRBV2 to TRBJ1-4; D not resolved. The germline V and J ends were trimmed by 6 bases and 7 bases, with 15 bases remaining between them. Germline loops: CDR1 SNHLY, CDR2 FYNNEI. The CDR3 is 14 residues long. Here the CDR3 DNA reads TGTGCCAGCAGACCCGATCGAAGCCTTGAAAAACTGTTTTTT. Amino acids: CASRPDRSLEKLFF.